In this sample, the clone carrying this TCR beta chain turned up a few times. The entry originates in a study of cytomegalovirus exposure and HLA in healthy donors. The length of the CDR3 is 17 residues. Deletions cut 1 base from V and 3 bases from J, with 15 bases between. CDR1 is SEHNR and CDR2 is FQNEAQ in the germline V gene (reference sequence). 13 Jbeta primers and 60 Vbeta primers were used for the PCR. Profiling relied on immunoSEQ multiplex PCR, and the TCRdb table lists in-frame clones only, not all of them. The sample has more than 250,000 clones, roughly 89% seen once. The chain carries TRBV7-9 and TRBJ2-2; D is ambiguous. Sequencing input: PBMCs. This TCR was sampled from a woman younger than 30 in good health and CMV-seronegative. CDR3 residues: CASSLVIGSEDTGELFF. The CDR3 DNA reads TGTGCCAGCAGCTTAGTAATAGGCTCAGAGGACACCGGGGAGCTGTTTTTT.